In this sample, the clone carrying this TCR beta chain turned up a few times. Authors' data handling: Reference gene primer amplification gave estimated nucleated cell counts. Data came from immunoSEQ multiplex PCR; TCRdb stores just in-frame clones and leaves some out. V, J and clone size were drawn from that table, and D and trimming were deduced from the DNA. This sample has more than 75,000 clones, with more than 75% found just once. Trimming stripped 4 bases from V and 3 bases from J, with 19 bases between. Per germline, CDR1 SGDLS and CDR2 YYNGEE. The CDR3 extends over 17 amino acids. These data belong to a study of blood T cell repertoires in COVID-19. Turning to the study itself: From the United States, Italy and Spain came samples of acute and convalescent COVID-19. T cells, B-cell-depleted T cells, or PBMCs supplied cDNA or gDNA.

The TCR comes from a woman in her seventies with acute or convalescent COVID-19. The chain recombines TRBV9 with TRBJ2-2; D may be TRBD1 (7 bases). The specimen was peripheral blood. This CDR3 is CASSPYLRGADTGELFF. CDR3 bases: TGTGCCAGCAGCCCATATCTCAGGGGGGCAGACACCGGGGAGCTGTTTTTT.